These 32 T cell receptor beta chains share one sample of origin, sequenced in a study of read filtering for tumor transcriptome and immune sequencing. Molecular barcoded adaptors covering alpha/delta and beta/gamma chains were used on 400 ng RNA. Via MiXCR, TCRdb re-called the reads, giving one row per CDR3 protein. The sample lists roughly 38,000 distinct CDR3 sequences, around an eighth occurring once. Sequenced sample: a population of CD138-negative cells sorted from bone marrow. The source is a donor at least 40 years old with multiple myeloma.

In regard to this clonotype: Being one base from a much bigger clone, this may be a read error. V gene TRBV7-2 combines with J gene TRBJ2-5; no firm D call. Between the trimmed V and J ends, which lost 1 base and 4 bases, there was a span of 16 bases. CDR1 and CDR2 from the germline V gene are SGHTA and FQGNSA. The CDR3 loop spans 16 amino acids. This CDR3 reads CASSLGSGIRGETQYF. CDR3 nucleotides: TGTGCCAGCAGCTTAGGTAGTGGGATCAGAGGAGAGACCCAGTACTTC.

This clonotype was counted ten times or more. The genes are TRBV20-1 and TRBJ1-5, with D possibly being TRBD1 (5 bases). Trimming took 3 bases from V and 6 from J, leaving 12 bases between them. The CDR3 has 13 amino acids. Germline V gives CDR1 DFQATT, CDR2 SNEGSKA (reference sequence). The CDR3 is CSASPGRTQPQHF. In DNA, the CDR3 is TGCAGTGCTAGTCCGGGGCGGACTCAGCCCCAGCATTTT.

This clonotype has just a few counts. The chain couples TRBV28 to TRBJ1-1; no definite D call. CDR3 length equals 11 residues. The V gene lost 6 bases and the J gene lost 14 bases, with 16 bases spanning the gap. Germline CDR1 is MDHEN and CDR2 is SYDVKM. The CDR3 DNA is TGTGCCAGCAGCCCCGGATGGGCGCCCTTCTTT. Its protein product is CASSPGWAPFF.

This clonotype was observed a handful of times. With a much larger clone just one base away, this may be a read error. The rearrangement uses TRBV4-2 and TRBJ2-1; TRBD2 is a possible D gene (5 bases). Germline values: CDR1 LGHNA, CDR2 YNFKEQ. Trimming took 6 bases from V and 5 from J, leaving 11 bases between them. CDR3 length: 13 residues. As DNA, the CDR3 is TGTGCCAGCAGTCGCGGAGGTAACAATGAGCAGTTCTTC. It specifies CASSRGGNNEQFF.

The sample holds many counts of this clonotype. At one of its ends the junction is not consistent with the germline gene, which may arise from a read error. The chain has TRBV5-1 and TRBJ1-1; 9 bases are shared with TRBD1. CDR1 SGHRS and CDR2 YFSETQ come from the germline V gene. This CDR3 is 13 amino acids long. The CDR3 DNA follows: TGCGCCAGCAGAGAGCCCGGGACAGGGCGTTCTGTCTTT. Protein sequence: CASREPGTGRSVF. Variable domain in full (rest from reference TRBV5-1 and TRBJ1-1): KAGVTQTPRYLIKTRGQQVTLSCSPISGHRSVSWYQQTPGQGLQFLFEYFSETQRNKGNFPGRFSGRQFSNSRSEMNVSTLELGDSALYLCASREPGTGRSVFGQGTRLTVV.

The sample holds many counts of this clonotype. V and J are TRBV7-9 and TRBJ2-7; perhaps TRBD2 as D (5 bases). The CDR3 has 15 amino acids. V lost 3 bases and J 3 bases, leaving 15 bases between the germline ends. CDR1 is SEHNR, CDR2 FQNEAQ, per germline (reference sequence). In DNA form, the CDR3 reads TGTGCCAGCAGCTTGGAACTAGTCGGCTTCTACGAGCAGTACTTC. Its protein product is CASSLELVGFYEQYF.

This clonotype came up many times. This chain links TRBV3-1 with TRBJ2-7; 7 bases are shared with TRBD2. Germline V CDR1 and CDR2: LGHDT, YNNKEL (reference sequence). The J segment lost 7 bases and the V segment lost 4 bases, leaving 10 bases of the junction unmatched. The CDR3 has 14 amino acids. CDR3 in DNA: TGTGCCAGCAGCCTGGGGACTACCCTTGGAGAGCAGTACTTC. Residues: CASSLGTTLGEQYF.

The table lists this clonotype with many counts. V and J are TRBV19 and TRBJ1-2, with D possibly TRBD1 on 5 matching bases. V dropped 9 bases and J dropped 10 bases, with 21 bases sitting between them. The CDR3 sequence is 13 residues long. Per germline, CDR1 LNHDA and CDR2 SQIVND (reference sequence). CDR3 DNA sequence: TGTGCCAGCGGGACCCGGGACGTCCGTTTCTACACCTTC. It encodes CASGTRDVRFYTF.

In its sample, this clonotype was seen once. No conserved phenylalanine or tryptophan is present at the end of the CDR3, so a read error is the likely explanation. The chain uses TRBV7-2 and TRBJ2-3, with TRBD2 identical over 9 bases. The V gene end was trimmed by 2 bases and the J gene end by 4 bases; junction bases not matched to a gene: 16. The CDR3 sequence is 19 residues long. The V gene's germline CDR1 is SGHTA and CDR2 FQGNSA. The CDR3 DNA reads TGTGCCAGCAGCTTAACCAGCGGGAGGAGAGTCGGGTCTGCAGATACGCAGTATTCT. This codes for CASSLTSGRRVGSADTQYS.

Regarding this clonotype: With only one base between it and a far larger clone, this is likely a read error. This sequence joins TRBV12-3 or TRBV12-4 and TRBJ1-6, with a possible D match to TRBD1 (5 bases). The DNA matches TRBJ1-1 better at its end, which makes the J call doubtful. The CDR3 loop spans 13 amino acids. CDR3 loop: CASGLHRWPEAFF. CDR3 coding DNA: TGTGCCAGCGGTCTCCACAGGTGGCCTGAAGCTTTCTTT.

This clonotype was picked up many times. DNA for the CDR3: TGTGCCAGCAGCTCCTCAGGGACCCAGTACTTC. It is translated as CASSSSGTQYF. This chain connects TRBV11-2 to TRBJ2-5; D remains ambiguous. The CDR3 spans 11 residues. The V gene's germline CDR1 is SGHAT and CDR2 FQNNGV. Trimming removed 4 bases from V and 7 bases from J, with 7 bases in between.

This clonotype was found many times. This chain links TRBV5-6 with TRBJ2-1, with no clear D. The CDR3 is 15 amino acids. Germline-derived CDR1 and CDR2 are SGHDT and YYEEEE. The V end was cut by 3 bases, the J end by 0 bases, with 10 bases between. The DNA of the CDR3 is TGTGCCAGCAGCTCCGGACCCCTCTCCTACAATGAGCAGTTCTTC. Translating it yields CASSSGPLSYNEQFF.

In this sample, this clonotype turned up many times. The genes are TRBV30 and TRBJ2-1; D unresolved. In germline, CDR1 is GTSNPN, CDR2 SVGIG (reference sequence). CDR3 size: 14 residues. The V end was cut by 4 bases, the J end by 0 bases, with 10 bases between. CDR3 in amino acids: CAWKGRSSYNEQFF. The CDR3 DNA reads TGTGCCTGGAAAGGTCGGAGCTCCTACAATGAGCAGTTCTTC.

Many counts were recorded for this clonotype. The chain couples TRBV6-5 to TRBJ2-5; tentative D call: TRBD2 (6 bases). This CDR3 contains 14 residues. The germline CDR1 and CDR2 sequences are MNHEY and SVGAGI. V was trimmed by 2 bases and J by 4 bases, leaving 11 bases between them. The CDR3 loop reads CASSYPGLGETQYF. CDR3 coding DNA: TGTGCCAGCAGTTACCCGGGACTTGGAGAGACCCAGTACTTC.

The sample holds many counts of this clonotype. CDR3 nucleotide sequence: TGTGCCAGCAGTTACGCCCCGGGGGGTCCCTACGAGCAGTACTTC. It translates to CASSYAPGGPYEQYF. J is TRBJ2-7 and V is TRBV6-2 or TRBV6-3; 7 bases are shared with TRBD2. The J segment lost 2 bases and the V segment lost 2 bases, leaving 6 bases of the junction unmatched. Per germline, CDR1 MNHEY and CDR2 SVGEGT. This CDR3 region has 15 residues.

This clonotype was seen ten or more times. This sequence joins TRBV5-1 and TRBJ2-3; D not certain. CDR1 and CDR2 from the germline V gene are SGHRS and YFSETQ. Deletions cut 5 bases from V and 2 bases from J, with 15 bases between. CDR3 length: 15 amino acids. In nucleotides, the CDR3 is TGCGCCAGCAGTCAAACGCGGCAATCCACAGATACGCAGTATTTT. This gives the protein CASSQTRQSTDTQYF. The full variable domain, completed using reference TRBV5-1 and TRBJ2-3, is KAGVTQTPRYLIKTRGQQVTLSCSPISGHRSVSWYQQTPGQGLQFLFEYFSETQRNKGNFPGRFSGRQFSNSRSEMNVSTLELGDSALYLCASSQTRQSTDTQYFGPGTRLTVL.

This clonotype was seen a handful of times. A junction boundary mismatches the germline segment, possibly from a read error. This chain uses TRBV7-2 with TRBJ2-1; D is perhaps TRBD1 (5 bases). The CDR3 extends over 13 amino acids. Germline V CDR1 and CDR2: SGHTA, FQGNSA. The CDR3 DNA sequence: TGTGCCAGCAGGTTAGGGGCCTGGGATGAGCAGTTCTTC. It specifies CASRLGAWDEQFF.

This clonotype was picked up many times. The chain combines TRBV20-1 with TRBJ2-4, with 15 bases fitting TRBD2. The CDR3 totals 19 residues. Germline trimming cut 2 bases from V and 0 bases from J; bases unmatched to any gene: 8. Germline V gene data show CDR1 as DFQATT and CDR2 as SNEGSKA (reference sequence). CDR3: CSARLRGLAGGLAKNIQYF. In nucleotides, the CDR3 is TGCAGTGCTAGACTTAGGGGACTAGCGGGGGGATTAGCCAAAAACATTCAGTACTTC.

This clonotype was seen a few times. CDR3 DNA sequence: TGTGCCAGCAGTCTAGGCGGAAGCTCCTACGAGCAGTACTTC. It yields the protein CASSLGGSSYEQYF. The chain has TRBV6-5 and TRBJ2-7, with no clear D. CDR1 is MNHEY and CDR2 is SVGAGI in the germline V gene. The CDR3 extends over 14 amino acids. With 5 bases removed from V and 0 bases from J, the gap between germline ends came to 11 bases.

About this clonotype: It is likely a read error, because the conserved phenylalanine at the end of the CDR3 is missing. V is TRBV12-3 or TRBV12-4 and J is TRBJ2-4, with 9 bases matching TRBD2. V shed 7 bases and J 7 bases; nucleotides not matched to a gene: 8. The length of the CDR3 is 14 residues. The chain's CDR3 is CASTSGLARNIQYS. In nucleotides, the CDR3 is TGTGCCAGCACCTCTGGACTAGCGAGGAACATTCAGTACTCC.

This clonotype was picked up many times. The chain links TRBV12-3 or TRBV12-4 to TRBJ2-6; D not certain. The germline V and J ends were trimmed by 9 bases and 4 bases, with 7 bases remaining between them. The CDR3 runs 12 residues. CDR3 sequence: CASKVGANVLTF. Written as DNA, the CDR3 is TGTGCCAGTAAGGTGGGGGCCAACGTCCTGACTTTC.

This clonotype was seen at least ten times. V is TRBV12-3 or TRBV12-4 and J is TRBJ2-4; D not certain. Trimming removed 8 bases from V and 0 bases from J, with 14 bases in between. This CDR3 region has 15 residues. The CDR3 coding sequence is TGTGCCAGCCTTCTCGGGCGGCTAGCCAAAAACATTCAGTACTTC. Protein sequence: CASLLGRLAKNIQYF.

This clonotype was found many times. The rearrangement joins TRBV6-2 or TRBV6-3 to TRBJ2-6, with 7 nucleotides matching TRBD1. Trimming cost V 6 bases and J 0 bases; bases outside gene matches: 8. Germline-derived CDR1 and CDR2 are MNHEY and SVGEGT. The CDR3 has 17 amino acids. CDR3 DNA sequence: TGTGCCAGCAGAAAAGACAGGGCATACTCTGGGGCCAACGTCCTGACTTTC. Translating gives CASRKDRAYSGANVLTF.

This clonotype was detected many times. The chain recombines TRBV11-2 with TRBJ2-5; a possible D gene is TRBD2 (5 bases). V dropped 6 bases and J dropped 0 bases, with 11 bases sitting between them. The CDR3 extends over 14 amino acids. CDR1 is SGHAT and CDR2 is FQNNGV in the germline V gene. Written as DNA, the CDR3 is TGTGCCAGCAGACAAAGAGCGGACCAAGAGACCCAGTACTTC. As protein: CASRQRADQETQYF.

This clonotype was seen only a few times. The rearrangement joins TRBV20-1 to TRBJ2-7, with 10 bases identical to TRBD1. Germline V CDR1 and CDR2: DFQATT, SNEGSKA (reference sequence). Trimming cost V 5 bases and J 0 bases; bases outside gene matches: 7. The CDR3 is 15 residues long. Here the CDR3 DNA reads TGCAGTGCTCCCCGCCGGGACAGGGGCTCCTACGAGCAGTACTTC. It specifies CSAPRRDRGSYEQYF.

This clonotype rates as medium-sized. The J gene is TRBJ1-4, the V gene TRBV29-1; D may be TRBD1 (6 bases). Trimming took 0 bases from V and 5 from J, leaving 16 bases between them. Germline V gene sequence: CDR1 SQVTM, CDR2 ANQGSEA. This CDR3 is 16 amino acids long. The CDR3: CSVEDWDGGQNEKLFF. Written as DNA, the CDR3 is TGCAGCGTTGAAGATTGGGACGGGGGCCAGAATGAAAAACTGTTTTTT.

This clonotype was recorded many times. The gene calls are TRBV20-1 and TRBJ1-1; TRBD1 might be the D (5 bases). Germline V gene data show CDR1 as DFQATT and CDR2 as SNEGSKA (reference sequence). This CDR3 has 13 residues. Between the trimmed V and J ends, which lost 0 bases and 2 bases, there was a span of 7 bases. CDR3: CSARDRTNTEAFF. The CDR3 nucleotides are TGCAGTGCTAGAGATAGGACAAACACTGAAGCTTTCTTT.

This sequence joins TRBV7-8 and TRBJ2-3; TRBD2 aligns across 7 bases. Germline V gene data show CDR1 as SGHVS and CDR2 as FQNEAQ. The ends lost 3 bases at V and 3 bases at J; junction bases unmatched: 9. The CDR3 spans 16 residues. CDR3 loop: CASSLRPGGRTDTQYF. CDR3 bases: TGTGCCAGCAGCTTGAGACCGGGAGGTAGAACAGATACGCAGTATTTT.

This clonotype has at least ten counts. The rearrangement uses TRBV29-1 and TRBJ2-7; 8 bases match TRBD2. There are 15 residues in the CDR3. Trimming took 7 bases from V and 5 from J; bases not matched to a gene: 16. From germline, CDR1 is SQVTM and CDR2 ANQGSEA. Here the CDR3 reads CSATKGLAGMNEQYF. The CDR3 nucleotides read TGCAGCGCAACAAAGGGGCTAGCGGGTATGAACGAGCAGTACTTC.

The rearrangement links TRBV6-1 to TRBJ2-6; D is undetermined. CDR3 length: 13 amino acids. Trimming stripped 0 bases from V and 3 bases from J, with 0 bases between. Germline V gene lookup returns CDR1 MNHNS and CDR2 SASEGT. CDR3 sequence: CASSEAGANVLTF. CDR3 sequence (DNA): TGTGCCAGCAGTGAAGCTGGGGCCAACGTCCTGACTTTC.

This clonotype occurred many times. This chain joins TRBV11-2 and TRBJ2-1; 8 bases are shared with TRBD2. V trimming: 3 bases; J trimming: 6 bases; junction bases outside the gene matches: 7. This CDR3 has 15 amino acids. Germline CDR1 reads SGHAT; CDR2 reads FQNNGV. CDR3 nucleotide sequence: TGTGCCAGCAGCTTCTCAGCGGGAGCAACCAATGAGCAGTTCTTC. Its protein product is CASSFSAGATNEQFF.

The rearrangement uses TRBV20-1 and TRBJ2-5; TRBD2 might be the D (6 bases). Trimming left V 2 bases short and J 4 bases short, with 8 bases between. CDR3 length: 12 residues. CDR1 is DFQATT, CDR2 SNEGSKA, per germline (reference sequence). The CDR3 spells CSARSEGETQYF. As DNA, the CDR3 is TGCAGTGCTAGATCGGAGGGAGAGACCCAGTACTTC.